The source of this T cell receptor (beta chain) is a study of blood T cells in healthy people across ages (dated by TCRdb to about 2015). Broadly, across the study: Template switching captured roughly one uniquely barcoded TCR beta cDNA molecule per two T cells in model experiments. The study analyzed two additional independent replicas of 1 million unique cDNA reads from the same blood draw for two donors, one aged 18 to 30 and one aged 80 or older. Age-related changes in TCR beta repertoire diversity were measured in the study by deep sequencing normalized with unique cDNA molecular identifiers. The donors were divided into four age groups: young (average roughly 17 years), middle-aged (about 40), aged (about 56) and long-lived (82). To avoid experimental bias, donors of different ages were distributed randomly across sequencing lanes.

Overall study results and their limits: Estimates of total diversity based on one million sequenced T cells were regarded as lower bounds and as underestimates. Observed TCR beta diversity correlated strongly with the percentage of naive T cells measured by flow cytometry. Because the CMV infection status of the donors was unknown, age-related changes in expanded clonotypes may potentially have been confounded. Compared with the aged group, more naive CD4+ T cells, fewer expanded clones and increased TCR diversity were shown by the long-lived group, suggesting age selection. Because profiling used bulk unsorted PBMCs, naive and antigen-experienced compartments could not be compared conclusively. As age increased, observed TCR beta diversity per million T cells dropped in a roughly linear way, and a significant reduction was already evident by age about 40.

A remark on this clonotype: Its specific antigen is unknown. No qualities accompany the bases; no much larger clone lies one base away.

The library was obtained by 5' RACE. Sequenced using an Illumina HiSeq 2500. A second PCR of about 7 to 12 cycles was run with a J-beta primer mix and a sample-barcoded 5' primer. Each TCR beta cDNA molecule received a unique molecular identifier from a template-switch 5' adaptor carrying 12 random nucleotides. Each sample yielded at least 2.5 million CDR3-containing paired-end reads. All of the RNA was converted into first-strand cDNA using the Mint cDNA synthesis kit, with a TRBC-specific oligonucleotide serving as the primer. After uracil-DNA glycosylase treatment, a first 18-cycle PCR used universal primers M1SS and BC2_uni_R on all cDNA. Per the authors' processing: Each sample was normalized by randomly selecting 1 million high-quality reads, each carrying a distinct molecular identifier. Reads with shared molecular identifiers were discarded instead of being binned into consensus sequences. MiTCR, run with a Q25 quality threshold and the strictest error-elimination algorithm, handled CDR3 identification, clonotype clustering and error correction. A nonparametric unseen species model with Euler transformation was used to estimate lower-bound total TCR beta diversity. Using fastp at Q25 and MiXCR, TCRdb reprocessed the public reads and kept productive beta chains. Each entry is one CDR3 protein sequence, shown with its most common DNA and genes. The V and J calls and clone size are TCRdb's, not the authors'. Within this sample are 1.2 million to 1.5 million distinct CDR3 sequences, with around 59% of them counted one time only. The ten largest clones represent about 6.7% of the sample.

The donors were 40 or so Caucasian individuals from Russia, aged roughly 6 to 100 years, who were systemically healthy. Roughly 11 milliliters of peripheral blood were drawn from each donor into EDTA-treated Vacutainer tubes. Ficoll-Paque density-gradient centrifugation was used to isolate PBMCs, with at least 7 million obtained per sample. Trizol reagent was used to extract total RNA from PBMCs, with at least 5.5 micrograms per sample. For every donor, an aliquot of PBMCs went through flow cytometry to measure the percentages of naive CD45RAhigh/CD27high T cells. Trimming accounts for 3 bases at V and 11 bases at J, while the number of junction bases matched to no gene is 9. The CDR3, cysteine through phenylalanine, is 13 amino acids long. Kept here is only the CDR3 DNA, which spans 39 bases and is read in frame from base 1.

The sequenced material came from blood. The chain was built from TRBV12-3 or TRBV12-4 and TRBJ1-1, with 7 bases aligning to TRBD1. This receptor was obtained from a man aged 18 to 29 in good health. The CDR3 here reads CASSFDRVMGAFF. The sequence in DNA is TGTGCCAGCAGTTTCGACAGGGTGATGGGGGCTTTCTTT.